This T cell receptor (beta chain) was observed in a study of blood T cell repertoires in COVID-19. Study details: Sites in the United States, Italy and Spain provided acute and convalescent COVID-19 samples.

In assigning cohorts, the study relied on participant-reported clinical history. Symptom resolution, clearance, or two negative PCRs marked donors in Cohort 3 as recovered. V was pared by 4 bases and J by 4 bases, with 11 bases between. The length of the CDR3 is 14 residues. Per germline, CDR1 SGHDN and CDR2 FVKESK. The authors' processing: Cell counts per sample came from amplifying reference gene primers. This table comes from immunoSEQ multiplex PCR, and its TCRdb copy is limited to in-frame clones, with some not included. From that table come the V and J calls and clone size; the DNA was used to work out D and trimming. The sample contains about 300,000 clones, less than 85% of which appear only once.

J is TRBJ2-1 and V is TRBV14; the D gene is possibly TRBD2 (6 bases). The sequence was collected from a woman between 50 and 59 years old who had recovered from COVID-19. Source material: PBMCs or T cells enriched from blood (not recorded which). In nucleotides, the CDR3 is TGTGCCAGCAGCCTACCGGGACTGTACAATGAGCAGTTCTTC. Amino acids: CASSLPGLYNEQFF.